This T cell receptor (beta chain) was sequenced for a study of blood T cell repertoires in COVID-19. Study in general: COVID-19 samples, acute and convalescent, were from the United States, Italy and Spain. PBMCs, B-cell-depleted T cells, or T cells provided the cDNA or gDNA that made up the material.

The CDR3 sequence is 13 residues long. Per germline, CDR1 SQVTM and CDR2 ANQGSEA. V lost 3 bases and J 8 bases, leaving 13 bases between the germline ends. Original analysis: Reference gene primer amplification gave nucleated cell count estimates. Assay used: immunoSEQ multiplex PCR; TCRdb lists only in-frame clones, some missing. V and J calls and clone size come straight from that table; D and trimming were deduced from the DNA. The sample gives under 300,000 clones, 70% to 85% of which show up once; 4% to 4.5% is in the top ten. Sequenced sample: peripheral blood. The source of this sequence is a woman aged 40 to 50 with active or convalescent COVID-19. The chain couples TRBV29-1 to TRBJ1-4; D possibly corresponds to TRBD1 (6 bases). CDR3 bases: TGCAGCGTTGAGAAGGGGGTTGGGGAAAAACTGTTTTTT. Translated: CSVEKGVGEKLFF.